The source of this T cell receptor (beta chain) is a study of low-dose radiotherapy and immunotherapy resistance in tumors. TRAV- and TRBV-specific primers, spanning alpha and beta chains, primed first-strand cDNA. A constant-region primer paired with the V-primer adapter amplified TCRs over about 20 PCR cycles. TCRdb re-derived calls from the reads in MiXCR, one entry per CDR3 protein. Here the sample spans over 65,000 distinct CDR3 sequences, over 15% being singletons. The time point was: before trial treatment. This clonotype has ten or more counts. The CDR3 consists of 14 residues. Germline V gene data show CDR1 as LGHDT and CDR2 as YNNKEL (reference sequence). With 1 base removed from V and 5 bases from J, the gap between germline ends came to 6 bases.

This clonotype was obtained from a male donor with prostate cancer. Here the sequenced sample was PBMCs, taken before treatment. The J gene is TRBJ1-6, the V gene TRBV3-1; no firm D call. CDR3 coding DNA: TGTGCCAGCAGCCAAGGCAGCAATAATTCACCCCTCCACTTT. Translation gives CASSQGSNNSPLHF.